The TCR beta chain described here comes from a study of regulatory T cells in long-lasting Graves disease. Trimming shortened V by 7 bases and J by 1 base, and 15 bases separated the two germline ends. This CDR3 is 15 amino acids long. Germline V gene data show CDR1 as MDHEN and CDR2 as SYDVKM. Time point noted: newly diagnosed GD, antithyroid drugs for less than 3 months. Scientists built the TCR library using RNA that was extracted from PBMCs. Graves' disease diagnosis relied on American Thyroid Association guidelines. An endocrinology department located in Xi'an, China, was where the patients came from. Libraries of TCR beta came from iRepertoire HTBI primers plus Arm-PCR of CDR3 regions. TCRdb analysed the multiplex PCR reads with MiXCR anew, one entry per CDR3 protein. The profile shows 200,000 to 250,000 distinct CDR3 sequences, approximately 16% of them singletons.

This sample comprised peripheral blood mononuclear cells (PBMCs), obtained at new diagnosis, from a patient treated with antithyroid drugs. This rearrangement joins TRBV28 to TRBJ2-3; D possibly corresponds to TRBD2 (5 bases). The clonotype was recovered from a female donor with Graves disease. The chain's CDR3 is CASNKLREGTDTQYF. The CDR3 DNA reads TGTGCCAGCAACAAACTTCGGGAAGGCACAGATACGCAGTATTTT.